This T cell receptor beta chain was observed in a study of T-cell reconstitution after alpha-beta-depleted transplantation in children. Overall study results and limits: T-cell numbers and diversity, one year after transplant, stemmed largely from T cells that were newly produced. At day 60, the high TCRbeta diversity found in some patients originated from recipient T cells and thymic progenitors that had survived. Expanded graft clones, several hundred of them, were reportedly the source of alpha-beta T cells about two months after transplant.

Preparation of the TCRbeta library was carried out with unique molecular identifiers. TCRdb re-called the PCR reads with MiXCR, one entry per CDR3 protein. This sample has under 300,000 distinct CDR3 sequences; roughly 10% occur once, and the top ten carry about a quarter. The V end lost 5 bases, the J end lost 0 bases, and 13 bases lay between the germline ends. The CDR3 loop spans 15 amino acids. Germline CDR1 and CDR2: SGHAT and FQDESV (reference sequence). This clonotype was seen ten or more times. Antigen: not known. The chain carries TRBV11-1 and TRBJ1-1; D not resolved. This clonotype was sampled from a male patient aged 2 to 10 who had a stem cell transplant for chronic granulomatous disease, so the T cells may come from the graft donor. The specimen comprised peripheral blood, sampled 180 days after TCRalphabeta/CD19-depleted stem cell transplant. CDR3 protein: CASSLEPYMNTEAFF. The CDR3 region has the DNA TGTGCCAGCAGCCTCGAACCCTACATGAACACTGAAGCTTTCTTT.